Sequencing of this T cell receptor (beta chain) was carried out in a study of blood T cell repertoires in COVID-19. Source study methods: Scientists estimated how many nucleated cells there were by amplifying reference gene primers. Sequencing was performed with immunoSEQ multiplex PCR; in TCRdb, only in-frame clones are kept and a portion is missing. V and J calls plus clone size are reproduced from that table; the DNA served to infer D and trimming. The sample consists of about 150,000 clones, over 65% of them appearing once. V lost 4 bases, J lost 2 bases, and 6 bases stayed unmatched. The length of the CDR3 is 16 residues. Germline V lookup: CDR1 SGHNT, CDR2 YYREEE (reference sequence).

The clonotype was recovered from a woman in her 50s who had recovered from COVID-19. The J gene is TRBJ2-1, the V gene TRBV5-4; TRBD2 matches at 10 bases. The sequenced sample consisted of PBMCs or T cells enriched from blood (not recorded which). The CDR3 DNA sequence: TGTGCCAGCAGCACACCTAGCGGGGGAACCTACAATGAGCAGTTCTTC. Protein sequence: CASSTPSGGTYNEQFF.